The rows below give T cell receptor beta chains drawn from one sample of a study of T cell changes during pregnancy in multiple sclerosis. The table came from immunoSEQ multiplex PCR; TCRdb's copy has only in-frame clones and leaves some out. The repertoire holds roughly 30,000 clones, approximately 91% seen once, with approximately 7% in the top ten. Sequencing used CD8+ T cells from peripheral blood mononuclear cells, obtained after pregnancy. The receptor set was obtained from a female donor with multiple sclerosis, enrolled in a pregnancy study. CDR3s include the opening cysteine and the closing phenylalanine or tryptophan.

TRBJ1-1,TRBV29-1,CSVVPQGFAFF
TRBJ2-1,TRBV27,CASSWTAYNEQFF
TRBJ2-1,TRBV28,CASSPRDRGEAVANEQFF
TRBJ2-4,TRBV19,CASSIEDRALKNIQYF
TRBJ2-7,TRBV27,CASSSWEGSYEQYF
TRBJ2-2,TRBV6-4,CASSHSTNTGELFF
TRBJ2-1,TRBV30,CAWKLTYEQFF
TRBJ2-7,TRBV30,CAWSSGQGQHEQYF
TRBJ2-3,TRBV7-9,CASSLGRGADTQYF
TRBJ1-1,TRBV27,CASSPLAANTEAFF
TRBJ2-1,TRBV7-9,CASSLQGAYNEQFF
TRBJ1-2,TRBV19,CASSIRQGTFSYGYTF
TRBJ2-5,TRBV28,CASSFLRGSETQYF
TRBJ2-1,TRBV5-5,CASSLFGELAGDNEQFF
TRBJ2-3,TRBV6-4,CASSSSRTDTQYF
TRBJ2-7,TRBV27,CASGRDRGYEQYF
TRBJ2-1,TRBV4-3,CASSQGTSEWVHEQFF
TRBJ2-3,TRBV7-2,CASSAPGQASSDTQYF
-,TRBV7-3,CASSLTSGISYEQYF
TRBJ1-5,TRBV28,CASSLRGLTGQPQHF
TRBJ2-5,TRBV13,CASSQALDQETQYF
TRBJ1-1,TRBV14,CASSTTGGWGEAFF
TRBJ2-1,TRBV11-3,CASSSLASVNEQFF
TRBJ2-2,TRBV29-1,CSVTYSGELFF
TRBJ2-3,TRBV5-4,CASSLGQSRTDTQYF
TRBJ2-2,TRBV28,CASRIPLDTGELFF
TRBJ1-2,TRBV7-6,CASSLQGVFGYTF
TRBJ1-2,TRBV5-6,CASSLRQGYGYTF
TRBJ2-7,TRBV6-5,CASSPAGKTYEQYF
-,TRBV4-3,CASSQDRLAGYEQYF
TRBJ2-3,TRBV6-4,CASSEKAGGADTQYF
TRBJ2-7,TRBV5-1,CASSSSSLREQYF
TRBJ2-3,TRBV9,CASSVGTSSTDTQYF
TRBJ1-2,TRBV7-9,CASSLPLEVAANYGYTF